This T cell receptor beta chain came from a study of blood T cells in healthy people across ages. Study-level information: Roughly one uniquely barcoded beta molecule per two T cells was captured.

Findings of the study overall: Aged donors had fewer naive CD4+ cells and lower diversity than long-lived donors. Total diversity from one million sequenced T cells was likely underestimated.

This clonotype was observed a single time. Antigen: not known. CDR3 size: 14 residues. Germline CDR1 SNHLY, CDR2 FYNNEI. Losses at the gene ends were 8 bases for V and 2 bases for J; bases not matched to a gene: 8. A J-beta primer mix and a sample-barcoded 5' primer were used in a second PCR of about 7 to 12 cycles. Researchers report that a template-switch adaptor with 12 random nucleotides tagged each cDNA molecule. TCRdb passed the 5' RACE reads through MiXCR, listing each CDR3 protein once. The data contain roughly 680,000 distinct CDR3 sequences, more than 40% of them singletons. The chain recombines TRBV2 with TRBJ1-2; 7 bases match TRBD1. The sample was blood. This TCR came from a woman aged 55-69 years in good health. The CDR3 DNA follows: TGTGCCAGCGCCGAGGGGGCAGGAAACTATGGCTACACCTTC. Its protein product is CASAEGAGNYGYTF.